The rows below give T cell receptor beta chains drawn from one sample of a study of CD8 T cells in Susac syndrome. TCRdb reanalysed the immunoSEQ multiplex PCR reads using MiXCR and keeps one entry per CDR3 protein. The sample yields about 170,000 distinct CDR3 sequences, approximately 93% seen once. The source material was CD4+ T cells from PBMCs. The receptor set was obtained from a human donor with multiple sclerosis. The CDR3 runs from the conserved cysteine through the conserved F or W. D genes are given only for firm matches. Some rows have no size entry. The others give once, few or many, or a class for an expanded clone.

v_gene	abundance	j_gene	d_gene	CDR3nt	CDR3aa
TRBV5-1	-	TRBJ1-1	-	TGCGCCAGCAGCCAAACCTCGAGGGGCAAAACTGAAGCTTTCTTT	CASSQTSRGKTEAFF
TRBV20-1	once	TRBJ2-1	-	TGCAGTGCTAGTATAAAACTAGCTGTATACAATGAGCAGTTCTTC	CSASIKLAVYNEQFF
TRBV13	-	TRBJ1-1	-	TGTGCCAGCAGCTTAGTGGTGTCGAACACTGAAGCTTTCTTT	CASSLVVSNTEAFF
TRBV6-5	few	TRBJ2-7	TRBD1	TGTGCCAGCAGTTACTCCGGGACAGGGATCTACGAGCAGTACTTC	CASSYSGTGIYEQYF
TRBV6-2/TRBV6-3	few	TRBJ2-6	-	TGTGCCAGCCGCTATAATGGAGTGAACGTCCTGACTTTC	CASRYNGVNVLTF
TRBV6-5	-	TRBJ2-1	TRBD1	TGTGCCAGCAGGAGACAGGGAATGTTGGGCAATGAGCAGTTCTTC	CASRRQGMLGNEQFF
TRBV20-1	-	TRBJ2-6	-	TGCAGTGCTTCGGGGGACTCTGGGGCCAACGTCCTGACTTTC	CSASGDSGANVLTF
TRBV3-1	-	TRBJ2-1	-	TGTGCCAGCAGCTATACGGGGTCAGAGCAGTTCTTC	CASSYTGSEQFF
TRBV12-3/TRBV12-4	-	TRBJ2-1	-	TGTGCCAGCAGTTTGGCCAGGAGCTCCTACAATGAGCAGTTCTTC	CASSLARSSYNEQFF
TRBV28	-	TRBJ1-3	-	TGTGCCATCGCCAGGGGCAGCTCTGGAAACACCATATATTTT	CAIARGSSGNTIYF
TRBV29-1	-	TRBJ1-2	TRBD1	TGCAGCGTTGTAGGAGGACGGACAGGGAACTATGGCTACACCTTC	CSVVGGRTGNYGYTF